This TCR beta chain is from a study of shared clonotypes between healthy human individuals (dated by TCRdb to 2018 to 2020). Study-level background: The cohort comprised a couple of women and three men aged 18 to 49 years. Per donor, leukapheresis produced somewhere between about 0.94 and 9 billion PBMCs. Libraries were prepared and TCR repertoires were sequenced by different laboratories using diverse techniques, in order to increase sequencing depth and limit assay-specific biases. For each donor, CD4 naive and CD4 memory were each run on three plates, CD8 naive on two plates, and CD8 memory on one plate. The study deeply sequenced blood TCR repertoires of about 5 healthy adults to estimate repertoire size and the extent of clonotype sharing between individuals. Overall results and qualifications from the work: Naive subsets generally had larger estimated clonotype richness than memory subsets. Across several donors, approximately 5% of naive CD4, approximately 3.6% of naive CD8, 2.3% of memory CD4, and 0.4% of memory CD8 clonotypes were shared. Rarefaction of sorted-subset datasets indicated incomplete sequencing despite the large sequencing depth. Compared with non-shared clonotypes, the clonotypes found in all four sorted-subset donors had higher generation probabilities. Pairwise subsampling indicated that sequencing depth was expected to affect the degree of clonotype sharing among donors. Because the study included only a small number of donors, the genetic and exposure-history diversity represented was limited. Only blood was sampled, and tissue TCR repertoires likely differ from those in blood.

TCR CDR3 regions were amplified from genomic DNA by multiplex PCR using the deep immunoSEQ assay. For each cell subset, the extracted genomic DNA was distributed evenly across all wells of several immunoSEQ 96-well plates, and each plate served as one replicate. For sorted subsets, about 200 ng genomic DNA, equal to 25,000 to 35,000 T cell genomes, was loaded into each replicate PCR. The purified libraries were quantified using a Qubit 3.0 fluorometer, sized with a Bioanalyzer 2100, and then quantified again using the KAPA Library Quantification kit. Each immunoSEQ 96-well plate was sequenced on its own single-read 150-cycle Illumina NextSeq 550 flow cell. Per the authors' processing: Because only junctional sequences without quality scores were contained in the immunoSEQ output, filtering matching that applied to full-length reads could not be performed. To assign V/J genes and CDR3, sequences were annotated against IMGT germline references using PyIR, a Python wrapper for IgBLAST v1.9. Reads were removed for weak V/J assignments (E-value above 1e-6), missing CDR3, stop codons, out-of-frame junctions, or ambiguous translated residues. A V3J clonotype was defined by an identical inferred V gene, J gene, and CDR3 amino acid sequence. Percentage overlap between repertoires was calculated by dividing the number of shared unique clonotypes by the size of the smaller repertoire. Repertoire richness was assessed with RTK rarefaction, the Chao1 estimator, and Recon v2.1 estimates of unobserved clonotypes. Generation probabilities were computed with OLGA for all TCRbeta clonotypes obtained by the gDNA method from four donors. TCRdb stores this immuneACCESS table with in-frame sequences only. Part of the clones is absent; in the studies checked, under half of the shortfall reflects unresolved V genes, and no reason is known for the rest. V and J calls and clone size follow that table, whereas D and trimming were derived from the DNA. Present in this sample are approximately 980,000 clones, approximately 80% of which were seen just once. Around 1.5% of the sample rests with the top ten.

Donors were healthy HIV-negative adults with no recently reported acute infections or vaccinations. All donors were Caucasian adults living in Nashville, Tennessee, USA. CD4+ T cells were enriched by magnetic negative selection, after which naive cells were positively selected on CD45RA and the negative fraction was taken as the memory subset. Blood was obtained by leukapheresis, after which PBMCs were separated by Ficoll-Histopaque density gradient centrifugation and cryopreserved in liquid nitrogen vapor phase. Purity and quantity of every magnetically sorted T cell population were checked by analytical flow cytometry. From each sorted fraction, genomic DNA was isolated and quantified by UV absorbance on a Nanodrop 2000c. Regarding this clone: Its antigen target is currently unknown. No base-level quality is on record; no much larger clone is a single base apart.

The source of this sequence is a man younger than 35 in good health. Source material: memory CD4+ T cells sorted from blood. The sample's cell subset or site label, decoded: CD45RA-negative fraction.

DNA sequence: TGCGCCAGCAGCTTGGAGACACTCCGGGAGACCCAGTACTTC. Translated, this is CASSLETLRETQYF. This chain is built from TRBV5-1 and TRBJ2-5, with the D gene not confidently named. The germline V gene specifies SGHRS as CDR1 and YFSETQ as CDR2. The junction shows trimming of 0 bases on V and 5 bases on J, plus 11 bases between the germline ends. Spanning cysteine to phenylalanine, the CDR3 consists of 14 amino acids. The DNA shown is the 42-base CDR3, in frame from base 1.